This TCR beta chain comes out of a study of T cells in Graves' hyperthyroidism and ophthalmopathy. Amplification targeted TCR beta CDR3 regions from RNA transcripts. The primer set for the first-round RT-PCR of the TCR CDR3 was HTBI. TCRdb fed the multiplex PCR reads into MiXCR, producing one record per CDR3 protein. Here the sample spans under 65,000 distinct CDR3 sequences, roughly 50% being singletons. Patients having uncontrolled infection, another autoimmune disease, pregnancy or lactation were not included. Study-wide results and caveats: From stable hyperthyroidism, ophthalmopathy was set apart by a 13 V-J model.

Per germline, CDR1 SGHAT and CDR2 FQNNGV. The CDR3 covers 14 residues. V shed 1 base and J shed 0 bases, with 7 bases lying between them. This clonotype was observed at least ten times. The antigen is not known. Specimen: blood. The source of this sequence is a woman aged 55-69 years with Graves' ophthalmopathy. This chain connects TRBV11-2 to TRBJ2-7; D is uncertain. This CDR3 reads CASSLVRSSYEQYF. CDR3 nucleotide sequence: TGTGCCAGCAGCTTAGTGCGCAGCTCCTACGAGCAGTACTTC. Variable domain in full (rest from reference TRBV11-2 and TRBJ2-7): EAGVAQSPRYKIIEKRQSVAFWCNPISGHATLYWYQQILGQGPKLLIQFQNNGVVDDSQLPKDRFSAERLKGVDSTLKIQPAKLEDSAVYLCASSLVRSSYEQYFGPGTRLTVT.